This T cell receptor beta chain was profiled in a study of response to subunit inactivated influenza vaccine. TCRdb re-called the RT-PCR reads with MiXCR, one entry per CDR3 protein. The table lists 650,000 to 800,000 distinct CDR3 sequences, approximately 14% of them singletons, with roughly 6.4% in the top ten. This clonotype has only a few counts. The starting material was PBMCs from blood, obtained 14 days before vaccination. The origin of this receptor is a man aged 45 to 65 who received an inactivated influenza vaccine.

CDR3 nucleotides: TGCAGCGTTACCAGGGGGGGGAAAGAGACCCAGTACTTC. Amino acids: CSVTRGGKETQYF. This chain connects TRBV29-1 to TRBJ2-5; perhaps D is TRBD1 or TRBD2 (7 bases each). With 5 bases removed from V and 3 bases from J, the gap between germline ends came to 13 bases. Per germline, CDR1 SQVTM and CDR2 ANQGSEA. The CDR3 sequence is 13 residues long.